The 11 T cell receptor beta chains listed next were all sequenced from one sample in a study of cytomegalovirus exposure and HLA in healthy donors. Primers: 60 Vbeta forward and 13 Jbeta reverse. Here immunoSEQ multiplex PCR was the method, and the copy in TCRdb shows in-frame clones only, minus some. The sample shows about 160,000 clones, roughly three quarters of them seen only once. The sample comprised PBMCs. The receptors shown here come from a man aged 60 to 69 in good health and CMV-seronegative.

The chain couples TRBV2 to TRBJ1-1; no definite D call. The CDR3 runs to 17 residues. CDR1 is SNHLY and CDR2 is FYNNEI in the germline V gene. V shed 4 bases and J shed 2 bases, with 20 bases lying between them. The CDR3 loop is CASSGPRETPTNTEAFF. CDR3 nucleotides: TGTGCCAGCAGTGGACCTAGGGAGACCCCCACAAACACTGAAGCTTTCTTT.

In DNA form, the CDR3 reads TGTGCCAGCAGTCGTGGACAGGGCACTGAAGCTTTCTTT. Its translation: CASSRGQGTEAFF. This chain links TRBV6-5 with TRBJ1-1, with 8 bases fitting TRBD1. Germline CDR1 MNHEY, CDR2 SVGAGI. The V segment lost 5 bases and the J segment 4 bases; nucleotides outside the gene matches: 3. This CDR3 region has 13 residues.

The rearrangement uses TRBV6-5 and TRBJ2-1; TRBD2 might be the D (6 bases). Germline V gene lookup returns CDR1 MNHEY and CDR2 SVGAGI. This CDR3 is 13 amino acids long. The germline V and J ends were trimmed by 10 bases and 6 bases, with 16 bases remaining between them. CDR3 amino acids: CATGRGSLNEQFF. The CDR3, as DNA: TGTGCCACCGGTCGGGGGTCCCTCAATGAGCAGTTCTTC.

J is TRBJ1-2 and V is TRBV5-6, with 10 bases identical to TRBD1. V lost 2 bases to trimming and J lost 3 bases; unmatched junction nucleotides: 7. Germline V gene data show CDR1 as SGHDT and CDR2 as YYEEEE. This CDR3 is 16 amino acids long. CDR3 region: CASSLSRQGAYYGYTF. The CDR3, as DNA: TGTGCCAGCAGCTTATCGCGACAGGGGGCTTACTATGGCTACACCTTC.

CDR3 amino acids: CASSFTSGGVGEQFF. The CDR3 DNA is TGTGCCAGCAGCTTCACTAGCGGGGGTGTGGGTGAGCAGTTCTTC. The chain is built from TRBV5-4 and TRBJ2-1; TRBD2 matches 11 bases. CDR3 length: 15 residues. CDR1 SGHNT and CDR2 YYREEE come from the germline V gene (reference sequence). The trim removed 2 bases at V and 9 bases at J, leaving 7 bases unmatched.

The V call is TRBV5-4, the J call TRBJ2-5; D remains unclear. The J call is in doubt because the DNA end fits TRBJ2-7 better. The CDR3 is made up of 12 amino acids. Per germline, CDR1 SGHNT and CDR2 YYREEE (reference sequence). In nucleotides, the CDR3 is TGTGCCAGCAGCTTGGATCTCCACGAGCAGTACTTC. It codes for CASSLDLHEQYF.

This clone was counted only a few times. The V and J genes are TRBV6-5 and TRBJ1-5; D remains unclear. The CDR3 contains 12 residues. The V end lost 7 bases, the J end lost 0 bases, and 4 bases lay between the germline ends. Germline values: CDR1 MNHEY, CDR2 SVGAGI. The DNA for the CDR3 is TGTGCCAGCACCCATAGCAATCAGCCCCAGCATTTT. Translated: CASTHSNQPQHF.

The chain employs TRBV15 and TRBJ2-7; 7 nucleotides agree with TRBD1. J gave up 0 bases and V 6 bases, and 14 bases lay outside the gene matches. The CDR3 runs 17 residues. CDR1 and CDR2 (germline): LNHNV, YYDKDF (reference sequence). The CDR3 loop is CATSRTGHPGGSYEQYF. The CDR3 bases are TGTGCCACCAGTCGGACAGGTCATCCCGGCGGCTCCTACGAGCAGTACTTC.

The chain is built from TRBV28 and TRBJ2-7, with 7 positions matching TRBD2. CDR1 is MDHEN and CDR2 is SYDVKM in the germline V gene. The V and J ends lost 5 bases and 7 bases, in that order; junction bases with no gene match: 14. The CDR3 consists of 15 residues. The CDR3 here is CASSPDSRTSQEQYF. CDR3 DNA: TGTGCCAGCAGTCCCGACTCCCGGACTAGTCAAGAGCAGTACTTC.

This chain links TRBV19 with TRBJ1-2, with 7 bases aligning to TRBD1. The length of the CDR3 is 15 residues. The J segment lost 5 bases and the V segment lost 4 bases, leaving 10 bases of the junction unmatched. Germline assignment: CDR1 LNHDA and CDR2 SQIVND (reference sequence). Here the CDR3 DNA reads TGTGCCAGTAGTACTTGGGACAGTCACGTTTATGGCTACACCTTC. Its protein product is CASSTWDSHVYGYTF.

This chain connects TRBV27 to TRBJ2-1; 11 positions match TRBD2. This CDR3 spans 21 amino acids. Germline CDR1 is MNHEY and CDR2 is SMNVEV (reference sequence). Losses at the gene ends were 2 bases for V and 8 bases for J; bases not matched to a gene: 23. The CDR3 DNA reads TGTGCCAGCAGTTTACGGCTAGCGGGGGGTTCGACAAGCTTCGGGGGGTATGAGCAGTTCTTC. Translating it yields CASSLRLAGGSTSFGGYEQFF.